The TCR beta chain under discussion was sequenced for a study of blood T cell repertoires in COVID-19. Study summary: Whether acute or convalescent, the COVID-19 samples came from the United States, Italy and Spain. T cells, B-cell-depleted T cells, or PBMCs supplied cDNA or gDNA.

V lost 0 bases and J lost 2, with 15 bases in between. Germline-derived CDR1 and CDR2 are MGHRA and YSYEKL. This CDR3 is 17 amino acids long. Source study methods: Nucleated cell counts were estimated from reference gene primer amplification. The assay was immunoSEQ multiplex PCR, and TCRdb's table has in-frame clones only and misses some. V and J calls plus clone size are reproduced from that table; the DNA served to infer D and trimming. Found here are 150,000 or so clones, roughly 90% of them singletons; the top ten hold 2.3%. The sequence derives from a human donor in a cohort sampled during active COVID-19. V is TRBV4-1 and J is TRBJ2-3; weak D call: TRBD2 (7 bases). The sequenced material came from peripheral blood. The CDR3 coding sequence is TGCGCCAGCAGCCAAGAAGGGTTGGGGGGGCTCACAGATACGCAGTATTTT. Residues: CASSQEGLGGLTDTQYF.